This TCR beta chain originates from a study of T-cell reconstitution after alpha-beta-depleted transplantation in children (dated by TCRdb to the mid-2010s). Broadly, across the study: Using TCR repertoire profiling, the study quantitatively followed how T-cell immune reconstitution unfolded in children after TCRalphabeta/CD19-depleted allogeneic hematopoietic cell transplantation.

Per the germline V gene (reference sequence), LNHDA is the CDR1 and SQIVND is the CDR2. The trim is 3 bases for V and 0 bases for J, with a gap of 5 bases between the germline ends. Inclusive of the bounding cysteine and phenylalanine, the CDR3 is 13 residues long. Just CDR3 DNA is preserved here, 39 bases in frame from base 1. With regard to this clonotype: Its antigen is currently not known. It has no much larger one-base neighbor in the sample; base qualities were not kept.

The method was PCR. Data came from an Illumina HiSeq 2500. TCR library preparation used molecular barcoding, with unique molecular identifiers applied to normalize quantification of the TCRbeta repertoire. TCRdb trimmed the raw reads at Q25, called clones with MiXCR and kept productive beta chains. Here each entry gathers all rows of one CDR3 protein and keeps the most common genes and DNA. A total of some 490,000 distinct CDR3 sequences appear in this sample, roughly an eighth of them only once. The ten largest make up over 5.5% of the sample. The sequences come from PBMCs from the stem cell graft donor, collected from the stem cell graft. The sequence came from a human donor who donated a stem cell graft to a child with combined immunodeficiency. The chain couples TRBV19 to TRBJ1-1; the D gene is not confidently resolved. DNA sequence: TGTGCCAGTAGTATGGAGTTGAACACTGAAGCTTTCTTT. This translates into CASSMELNTEAFF.